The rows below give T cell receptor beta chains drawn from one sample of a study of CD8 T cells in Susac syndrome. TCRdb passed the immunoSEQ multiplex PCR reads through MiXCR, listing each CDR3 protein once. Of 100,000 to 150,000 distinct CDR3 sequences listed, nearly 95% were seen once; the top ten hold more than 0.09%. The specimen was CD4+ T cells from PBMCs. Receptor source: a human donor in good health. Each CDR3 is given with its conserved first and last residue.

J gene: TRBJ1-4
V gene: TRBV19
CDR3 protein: CASRPDGIGEKLFF

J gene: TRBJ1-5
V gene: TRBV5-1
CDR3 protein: CASSLGGMSSNQPQHF

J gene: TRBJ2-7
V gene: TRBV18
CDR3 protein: CASSPRAGVSYEQYF

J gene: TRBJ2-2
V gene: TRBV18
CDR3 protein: CASSRENSGGELFF

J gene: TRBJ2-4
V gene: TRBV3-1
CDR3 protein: CASSQDSPKINRVQYF

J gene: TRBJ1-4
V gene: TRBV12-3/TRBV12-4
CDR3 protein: CASSRGQLNEKLFF

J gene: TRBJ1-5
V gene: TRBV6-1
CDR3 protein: CASSGTLTGSQPQHF

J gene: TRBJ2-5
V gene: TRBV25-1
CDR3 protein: CASSEQVTQETQYF

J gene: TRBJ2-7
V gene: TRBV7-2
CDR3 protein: CASSLEGISQYEQYF

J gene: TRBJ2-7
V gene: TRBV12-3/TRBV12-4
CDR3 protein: CASSRQGLAGNEQYF

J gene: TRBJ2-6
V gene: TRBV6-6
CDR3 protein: CASTHRGSGANVLTF

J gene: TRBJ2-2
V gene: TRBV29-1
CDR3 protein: CSVEDPFSGANTGELFF

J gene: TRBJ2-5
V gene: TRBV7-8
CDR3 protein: CASSLLQGWETQYF

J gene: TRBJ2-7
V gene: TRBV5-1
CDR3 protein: CASSLGGHLYEQYF

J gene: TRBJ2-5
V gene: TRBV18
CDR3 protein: CASSPRQETQYF

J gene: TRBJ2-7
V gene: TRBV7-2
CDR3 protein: CASSPGLASSYEQYF

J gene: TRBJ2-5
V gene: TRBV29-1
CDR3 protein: CSATRTGPETQYF

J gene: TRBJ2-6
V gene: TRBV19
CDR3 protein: CASSGAGATSGANVLTF

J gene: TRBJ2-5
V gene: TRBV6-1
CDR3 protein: CASSEAPGQKETQYF

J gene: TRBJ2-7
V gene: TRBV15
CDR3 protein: CATSRGIEPGLYEQYF

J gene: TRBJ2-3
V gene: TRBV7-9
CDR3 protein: CASSFQRVSTDTQYF

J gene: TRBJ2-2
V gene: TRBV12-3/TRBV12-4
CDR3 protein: CASSGTGSTGELFF

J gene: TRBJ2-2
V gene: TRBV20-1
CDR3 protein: CSAGHPTFGELFF

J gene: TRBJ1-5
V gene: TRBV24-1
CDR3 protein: CATSGARGQPQHF

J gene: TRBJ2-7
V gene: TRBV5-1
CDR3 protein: CASSSGGPREQYF

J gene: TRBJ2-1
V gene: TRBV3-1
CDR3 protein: CASSQVGRQFF

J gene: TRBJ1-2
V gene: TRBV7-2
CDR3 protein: CASSLDTGKPGYTF

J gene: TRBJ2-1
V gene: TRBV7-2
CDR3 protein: CASSLYASKNEQFF

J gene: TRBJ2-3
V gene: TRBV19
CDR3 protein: CASRNTDTQYF

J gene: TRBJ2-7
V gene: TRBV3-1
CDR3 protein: CASSPQSPTTTYEQYF

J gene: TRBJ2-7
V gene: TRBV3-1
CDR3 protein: CASSQAASPREQYF

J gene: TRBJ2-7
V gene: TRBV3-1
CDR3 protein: CASSYGHTYSYEQYF

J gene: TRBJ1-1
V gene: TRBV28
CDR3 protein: CASSLKTEAFF

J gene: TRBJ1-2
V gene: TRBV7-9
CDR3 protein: CASSPGQGQTF

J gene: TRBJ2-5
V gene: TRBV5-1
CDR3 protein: CASSLGGAVQETQYF

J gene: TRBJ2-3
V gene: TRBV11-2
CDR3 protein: CASSYWDHADTQYF

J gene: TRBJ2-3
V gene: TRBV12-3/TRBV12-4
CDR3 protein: CASSLLRPDTQYF

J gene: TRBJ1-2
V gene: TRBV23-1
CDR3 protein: CASSQLGQGIFYGYTF

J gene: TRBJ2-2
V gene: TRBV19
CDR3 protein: CASSPQPRVPGELFF

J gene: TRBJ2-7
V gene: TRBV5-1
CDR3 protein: CASSLRTARPYEQYF

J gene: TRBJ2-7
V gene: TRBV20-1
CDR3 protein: CSALRQAPWEQYF

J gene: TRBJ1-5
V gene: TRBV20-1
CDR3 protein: CSARSQGYQPQHF

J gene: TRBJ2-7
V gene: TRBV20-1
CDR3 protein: CSAAGPVSYEQYF

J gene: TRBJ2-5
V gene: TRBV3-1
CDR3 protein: CASSQAMETQYF

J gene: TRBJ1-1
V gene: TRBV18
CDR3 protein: CASSRDRGYEAFF

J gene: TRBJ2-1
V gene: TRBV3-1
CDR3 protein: CASRKLAGDNEQFF

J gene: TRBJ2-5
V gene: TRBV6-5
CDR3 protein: CASRRDRDGIQYF

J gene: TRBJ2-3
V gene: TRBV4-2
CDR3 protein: CASSQDLASGAQGTQYF

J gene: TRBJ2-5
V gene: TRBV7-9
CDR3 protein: CASSLAGSETQYF

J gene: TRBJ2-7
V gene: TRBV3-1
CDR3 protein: CASSQEGTLAGVHEQYF

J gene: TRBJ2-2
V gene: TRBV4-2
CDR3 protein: CASSQAGSANTGELFF

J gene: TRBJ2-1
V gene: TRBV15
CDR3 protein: CATSPHVTLNEQFF

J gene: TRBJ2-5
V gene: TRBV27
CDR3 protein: CASRRGMETQYF

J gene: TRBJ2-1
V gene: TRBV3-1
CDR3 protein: CASSQPKGTGTSGRGTYNEQFF

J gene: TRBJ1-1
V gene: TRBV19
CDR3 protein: CASRSSRVRDIRMNTEAFF

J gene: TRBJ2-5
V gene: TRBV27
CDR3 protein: CASSFRNQETQYF

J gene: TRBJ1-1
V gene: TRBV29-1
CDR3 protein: CSVSWTVEAFF